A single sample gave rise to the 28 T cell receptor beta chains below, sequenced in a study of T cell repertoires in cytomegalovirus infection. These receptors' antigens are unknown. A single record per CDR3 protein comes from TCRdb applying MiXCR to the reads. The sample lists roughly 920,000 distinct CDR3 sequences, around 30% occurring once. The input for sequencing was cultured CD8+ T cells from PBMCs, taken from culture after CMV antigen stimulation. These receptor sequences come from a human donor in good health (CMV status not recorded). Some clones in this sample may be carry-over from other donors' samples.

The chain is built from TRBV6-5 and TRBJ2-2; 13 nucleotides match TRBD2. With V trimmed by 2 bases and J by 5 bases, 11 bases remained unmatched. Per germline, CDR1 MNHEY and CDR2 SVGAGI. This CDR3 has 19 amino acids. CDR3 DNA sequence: TGTGCCAGCAGTTACACCGGGACTAGCGGGGTTTTGTGGACCGGGGAGCTGTTTTTT. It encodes CASSYTGTSGVLWTGELFF.

The CDR3, as DNA: TGTGCCAGCAGTTATTCCGGATTAACAGAGCAGTACTTC. It yields the protein CASSYSGLTEQYF. This chain uses TRBV12-3 or TRBV12-4 with TRBJ2-7; D uncertain. The CDR3 spans 13 residues. V was trimmed by 4 bases and J by 7 bases, leaving 14 bases between them.

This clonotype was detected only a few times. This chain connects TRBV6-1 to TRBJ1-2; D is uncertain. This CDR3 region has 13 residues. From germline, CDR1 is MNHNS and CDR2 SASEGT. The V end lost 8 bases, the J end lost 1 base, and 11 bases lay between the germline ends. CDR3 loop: CASEEDGNYGYTF. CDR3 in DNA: TGTGCCAGCGAGGAGGACGGTAACTATGGCTACACCTTC.

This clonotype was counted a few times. The CDR3 reads CASSSPPGQGWSGYTF. CDR3 sequence (DNA): TGTGCCAGCAGCTCCCCCCCGGGACAGGGTTGGAGTGGCTACACCTTC. The genes are TRBV7-9 and TRBJ1-2, with 9 positions matching TRBD1. Germline assignment: CDR1 SEHNR and CDR2 FQNEAQ (reference sequence). V dropped 4 bases and J dropped 7; count of bases not matched to a gene: 13. The CDR3 spans 16 residues.

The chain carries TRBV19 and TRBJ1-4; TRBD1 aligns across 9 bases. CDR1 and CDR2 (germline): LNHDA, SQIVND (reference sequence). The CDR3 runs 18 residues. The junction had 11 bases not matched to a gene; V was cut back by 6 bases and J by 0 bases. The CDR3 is CASSPTDRGTSTNEKLFF. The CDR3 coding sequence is TGTGCCAGTAGCCCGACCGACAGGGGGACGTCAACTAATGAAAAACTGTTTTTT.

CDR3 residues: CASSMGTLETQYF. CDR3 bases: TGTGCCAGCAGCATGGGAACTCTAGAGACCCAGTACTTC. The chain carries TRBV7-6 and TRBJ2-5; D is unresolved. The CDR3 runs 13 residues. V was trimmed by 5 bases and J by 4 bases, leaving 11 bases between them. Looked up from germline, CDR1 is SGHVS and CDR2 is FNYEAQ.

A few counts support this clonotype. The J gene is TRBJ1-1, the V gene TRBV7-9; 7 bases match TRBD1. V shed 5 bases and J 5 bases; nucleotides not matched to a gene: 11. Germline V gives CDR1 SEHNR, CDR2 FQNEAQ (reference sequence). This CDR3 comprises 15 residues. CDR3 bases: TGTGCCAGCAGCCCTCCCGGGACAGTTGGAACTGAAGCTTTCTTT. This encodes CASSPPGTVGTEAFF.

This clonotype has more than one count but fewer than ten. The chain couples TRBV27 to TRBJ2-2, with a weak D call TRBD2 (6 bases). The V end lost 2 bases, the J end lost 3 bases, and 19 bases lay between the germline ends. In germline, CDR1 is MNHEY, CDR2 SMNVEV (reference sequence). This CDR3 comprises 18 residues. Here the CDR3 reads CASSLGASVLFYTGELFF. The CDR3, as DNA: TGTGCCAGCAGTTTAGGGGCTAGCGTACTATTCTACACCGGGGAGCTGTTTTTT.

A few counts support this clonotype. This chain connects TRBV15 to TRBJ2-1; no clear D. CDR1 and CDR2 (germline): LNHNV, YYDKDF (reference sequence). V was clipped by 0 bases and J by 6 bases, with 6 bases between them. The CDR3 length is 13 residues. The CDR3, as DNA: TGTGCCACCAGCAGAGAAACCCTCAATGAGCAGTTCTTC. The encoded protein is CATSRETLNEQFF. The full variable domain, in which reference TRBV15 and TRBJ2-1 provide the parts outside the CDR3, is DAMVIQNPRYQVTQFGKPVTLSCSQTLNHNVMYWYQQKSSQAPKLLFHYYDKDFNNEADTPDNFQSRRPNTSFCFLDIRSPGLGDTAMYLCATSRETLNEQFFGPGTRLTVL.

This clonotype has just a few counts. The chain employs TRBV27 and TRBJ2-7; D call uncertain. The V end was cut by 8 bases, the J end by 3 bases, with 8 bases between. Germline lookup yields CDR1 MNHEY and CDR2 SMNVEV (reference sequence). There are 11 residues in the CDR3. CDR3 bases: TGTGCCAGCCCGTCCCTCTACGAGCAGTACGTC. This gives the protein CASPSLYEQYV.

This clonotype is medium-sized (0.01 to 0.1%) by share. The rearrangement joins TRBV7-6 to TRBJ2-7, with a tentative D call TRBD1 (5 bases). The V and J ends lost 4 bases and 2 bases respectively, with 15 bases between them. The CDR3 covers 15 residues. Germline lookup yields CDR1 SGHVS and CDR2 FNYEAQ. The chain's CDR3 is CASSSRQTLAYEQYF. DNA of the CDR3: TGTGCCAGCAGCTCTCGACAGACATTGGCCTACGAGCAGTACTTC.

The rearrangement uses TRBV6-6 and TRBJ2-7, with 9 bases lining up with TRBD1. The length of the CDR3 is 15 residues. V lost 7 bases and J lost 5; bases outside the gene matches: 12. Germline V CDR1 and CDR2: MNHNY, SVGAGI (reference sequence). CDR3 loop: CASTYEGTGNNEQYF. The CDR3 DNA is TGTGCCAGCACCTACGAGGGGACAGGGAACAACGAGCAGTACTTC.

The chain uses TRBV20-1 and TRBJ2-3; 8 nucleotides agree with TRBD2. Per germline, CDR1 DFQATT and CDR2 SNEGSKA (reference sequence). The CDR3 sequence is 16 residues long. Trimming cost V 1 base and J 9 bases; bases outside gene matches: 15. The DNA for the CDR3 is TGCAGTGCTAGAGGCTTACTAGCGGAGCAGAGTATAACGCAGTATTTT. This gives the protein CSARGLLAEQSITQYF.

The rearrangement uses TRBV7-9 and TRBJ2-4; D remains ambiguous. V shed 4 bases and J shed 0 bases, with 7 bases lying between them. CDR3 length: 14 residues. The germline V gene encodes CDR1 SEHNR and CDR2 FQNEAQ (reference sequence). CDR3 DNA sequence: TGTGCCAGCAGCTCACACCTAGCCAAAAACATTCAGTACTTC. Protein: CASSSHLAKNIQYF.

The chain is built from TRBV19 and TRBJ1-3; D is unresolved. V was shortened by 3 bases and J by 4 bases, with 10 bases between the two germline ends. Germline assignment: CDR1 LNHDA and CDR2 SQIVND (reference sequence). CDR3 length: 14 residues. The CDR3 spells CASSMGNSGNTIYF. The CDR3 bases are TGTGCCAGTAGTATGGGGAACAGCGGAAACACCATATATTTT.

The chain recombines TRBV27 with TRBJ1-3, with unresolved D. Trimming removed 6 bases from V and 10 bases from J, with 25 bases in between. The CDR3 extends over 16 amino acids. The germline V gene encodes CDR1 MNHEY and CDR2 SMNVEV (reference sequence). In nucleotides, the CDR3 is TGTGCCAGCAGCCCAGGCAACCTCCGCTCTGTAAAAACCATATATTTT. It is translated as CASSPGNLRSVKTIYF.

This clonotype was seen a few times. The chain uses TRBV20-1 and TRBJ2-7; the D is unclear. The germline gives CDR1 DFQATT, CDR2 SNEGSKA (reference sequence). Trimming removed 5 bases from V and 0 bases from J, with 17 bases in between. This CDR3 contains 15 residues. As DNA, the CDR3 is TGCAGTGCTGCCCTCGGCAGCCAACCCTCCTACGAGCAGTACGTC. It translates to CSAALGSQPSYEQYV.

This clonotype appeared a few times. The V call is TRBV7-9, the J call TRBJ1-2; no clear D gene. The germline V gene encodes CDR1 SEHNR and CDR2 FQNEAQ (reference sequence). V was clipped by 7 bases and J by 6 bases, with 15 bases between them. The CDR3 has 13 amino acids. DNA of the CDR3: TGTGCCAGCACCCCGCCCGGACGGCATGGCTACACCTTC. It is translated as CASTPPGRHGYTF. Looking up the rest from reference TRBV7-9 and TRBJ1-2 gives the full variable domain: DTGVSQNPRHKITKRGQNVTFRCDPISEHNRLYWYRQTLGQGPEFLTYFQNEAQLEKSRLLSDRFSAERPKGSFSTLEIQRTEQGDSAMYLCASTPPGRHGYTFGSGTRLTVV.

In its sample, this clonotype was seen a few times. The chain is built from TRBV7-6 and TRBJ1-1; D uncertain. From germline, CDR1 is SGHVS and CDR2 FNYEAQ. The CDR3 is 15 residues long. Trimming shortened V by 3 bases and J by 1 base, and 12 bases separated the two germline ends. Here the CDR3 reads CASSFGITANTEAFF. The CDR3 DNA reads TGTGCCAGCAGCTTCGGCATCACTGCGAACACTGAAGCTTTCTTT.

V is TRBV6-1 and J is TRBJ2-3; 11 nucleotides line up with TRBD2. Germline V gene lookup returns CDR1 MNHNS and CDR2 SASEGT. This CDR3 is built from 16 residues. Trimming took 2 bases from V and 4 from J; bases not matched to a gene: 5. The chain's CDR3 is CASSENSGGAADTQYF. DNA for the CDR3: TGTGCCAGCAGTGAAAATAGCGGGGGGGCCGCAGATACGCAGTATTTT.

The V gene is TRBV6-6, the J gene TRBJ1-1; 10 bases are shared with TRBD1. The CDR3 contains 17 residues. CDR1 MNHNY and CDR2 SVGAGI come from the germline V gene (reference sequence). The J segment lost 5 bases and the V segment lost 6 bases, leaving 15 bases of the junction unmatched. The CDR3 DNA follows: TGTGCCAGCAGCTACCGTGCATCTCGACAGGGGGCAACTGAAGCTTTCTTT. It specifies CASSYRASRQGATEAFF.

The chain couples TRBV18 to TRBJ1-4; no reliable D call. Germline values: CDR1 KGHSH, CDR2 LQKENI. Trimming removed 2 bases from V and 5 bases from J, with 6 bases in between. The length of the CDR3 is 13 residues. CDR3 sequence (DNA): TGTGCCAGCTCACCAGATGTGAATGAAAAACTGTTTTTT. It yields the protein CASSPDVNEKLFF.

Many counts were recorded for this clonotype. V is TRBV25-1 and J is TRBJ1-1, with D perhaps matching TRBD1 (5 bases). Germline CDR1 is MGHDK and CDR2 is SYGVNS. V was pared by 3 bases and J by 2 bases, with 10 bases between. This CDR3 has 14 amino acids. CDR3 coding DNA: TGTGCCAGCAGTGAGGGGACGGCAAACACTGAAGCTTTCTTT. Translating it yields CASSEGTANTEAFF.

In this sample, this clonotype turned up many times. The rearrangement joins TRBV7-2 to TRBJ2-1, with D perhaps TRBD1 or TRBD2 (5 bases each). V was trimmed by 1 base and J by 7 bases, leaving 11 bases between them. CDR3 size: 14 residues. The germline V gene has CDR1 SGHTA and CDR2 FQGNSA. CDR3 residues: CASSLVLRGNEQFF. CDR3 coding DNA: TGTGCCAGCAGCTTAGTTCTGAGGGGAAATGAGCAGTTCTTC.

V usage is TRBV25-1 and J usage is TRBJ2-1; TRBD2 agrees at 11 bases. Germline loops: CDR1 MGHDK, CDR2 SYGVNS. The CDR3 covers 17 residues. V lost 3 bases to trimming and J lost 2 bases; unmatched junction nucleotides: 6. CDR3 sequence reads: CASSDPRLAGPYNEQFF. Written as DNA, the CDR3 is TGTGCCAGCAGTGACCCTCGACTAGCGGGGCCCTACAATGAGCAGTTCTTC.

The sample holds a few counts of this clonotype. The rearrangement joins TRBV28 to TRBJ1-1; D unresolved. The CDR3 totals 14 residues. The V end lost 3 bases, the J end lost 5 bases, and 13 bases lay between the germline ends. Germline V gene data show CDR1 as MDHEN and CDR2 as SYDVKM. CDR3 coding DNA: TGTGCCAGCAGTTTCACCCTTAAATCGACTGAAGCTTTCTTT. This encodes CASSFTLKSTEAFF.

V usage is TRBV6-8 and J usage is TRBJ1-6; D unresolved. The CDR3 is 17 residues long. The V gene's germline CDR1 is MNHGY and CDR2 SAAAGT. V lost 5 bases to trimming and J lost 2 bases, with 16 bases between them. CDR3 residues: CASSVNEGLTYNSPLHF. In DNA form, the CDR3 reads TGTGCCAGCAGTGTCAATGAGGGATTAACCTATAATTCACCCCTCCACTTT.

CDR3 protein: CASSFLGGLAADTQYF. DNA for the CDR3: TGTGCCAGCAGCTTCCTCGGAGGGCTAGCCGCAGATACGCAGTATTTT. The V gene is TRBV7-6, the J gene TRBJ2-3; tentative D call: TRBD2 (6 bases). The V end lost 3 bases, the J end lost 4 bases, and 17 bases lay between the germline ends. Germline assignment: CDR1 SGHVS and CDR2 FNYEAQ. This CDR3 region has 16 residues.